These T cell receptor beta chains were read from a single sample in a study of shared clonotypes between healthy human individuals. The protocol was immunoSEQ multiplex PCR, while the TCRdb copy is restricted to in-frame clones and leaves out a portion. The sample shows roughly 510,000 clones, over 60% of them seen only once. The sequencing input was PBMCs. Receptors were obtained from a woman aged 40 to 55 in good health. Some clones in this sample may be carry-over from other donors' samples. The CDR3 runs from the conserved cysteine through the conserved F or W. Fields, in order: V gene, D gene, clone size, J gene, CDR3 DNA, CDR3 protein. D genes are given only for firm matches. Clone size, where shown, is once, few, many, or a class for clones that have expanded.

v_call: TRBV6-5; d_call: TRBD1; clone_size: NA; j_call: TRBJ1-2; cdr3_nt: TGTGCCAGCAGTTACTCCCGGGACAGGACAAACTATGGCTACACCTTC; cdr3_aa: CASSYSRDRTNYGYTF
v_call: TRBV7-9; d_call: NA; clone_size: NA; j_call: TRBJ2-7; cdr3_nt: TGTGCCAGCAGCCACGGGTACGAGCAGTACTTC; cdr3_aa: CASSHGYEQYF
v_call: TRBV30; d_call: TRBD1; clone_size: once; j_call: TRBJ1-4; cdr3_nt: TGTGCCTGGACTAGACAGGGGAATGAAAAACTGTTTTTT; cdr3_aa: CAWTRQGNEKLFF
v_call: TRBV20-1; d_call: NA; clone_size: few; j_call: TRBJ2-5; cdr3_nt: TGCAGTGCGATAGGCGAAGAGACCCAGTACTTC; cdr3_aa: CSAIGEETQYF
v_call: TRBV18; d_call: NA; clone_size: NA; j_call: TRBJ1-4; cdr3_nt: TGTGCCAGCTCACCGTCATCAGGGAATCCGGGCGAAAAACTGTTTTTT; cdr3_aa: CASSPSSGNPGEKLFF
v_call: TRBV13; d_call: NA; clone_size: NA; j_call: TRBJ2-7; cdr3_nt: TGTGCCAGCAGCCCTCTCATAGGCAGCCCCCGTGCGCAGTACTTC; cdr3_aa: CASSPLIGSPRAQYF
v_call: TRBV7-9; d_call: NA; clone_size: NA; j_call: TRBJ1-4; cdr3_nt: TGTGCCAGCAGCGGCGGGGCTGAAAAACTGTTTTTT; cdr3_aa: CASSGGAEKLFF
v_call: TRBV30; d_call: NA; clone_size: NA; j_call: TRBJ2-2; cdr3_nt: TGTGCCTGGGCCCCGTTCGGAACCGGGGAGCTGTTTTTT; cdr3_aa: CAWAPFGTGELFF
v_call: TRBV28; d_call: TRBD1; clone_size: NA; j_call: TRBJ2-3; cdr3_nt: TGTGCCAGCAGCCTTAGGGGGCCAGATACGCAGTATTTT; cdr3_aa: CASSLRGPDTQYF
v_call: TRBV6-4; d_call: NA; clone_size: NA; j_call: TRBJ2-1; cdr3_nt: TGTGCCAGCAGTGAGAGGCTGGGGTACAATGAGCAGTTCTTC; cdr3_aa: CASSERLGYNEQFF
v_call: TRBV30; d_call: TRBD1; clone_size: NA; j_call: TRBJ1-5; cdr3_nt: TGTGCCTGGAGCATGGGACAGGAGGTTTCAGCCCAGCATTTT; cdr3_aa: CAWSMGQEVSAQHF
v_call: TRBV6-6; d_call: NA; clone_size: NA; j_call: TRBJ1-2; cdr3_nt: TGTGCCAGCAGATCGAGGGGCGTCGGACACTATGGCTACACCTTC; cdr3_aa: CASRSRGVGHYGYTF
v_call: TRBV7-3; d_call: TRBD2; clone_size: NA; j_call: TRBJ2-3; cdr3_nt: TGTGCCAGCAGCGTAACCGGGACTAGCGTCCCAGATACGCAGTATTTT; cdr3_aa: CASSVTGTSVPDTQYF
v_call: TRBV6-1; d_call: NA; clone_size: NA; j_call: TRBJ1-1; cdr3_nt: TGTGCCAGTGGGGTATGGGCGCGGGAAACTTTCTTT; cdr3_aa: CASGVWARETFF
v_call: TRBV6-6; d_call: NA; clone_size: NA; j_call: TRBJ2-5; cdr3_nt: TGTGCCAGCAGTTACGGGCAGGTCTCCCTGGGAGAGACCCAGTACTTC; cdr3_aa: CASSYGQVSLGETQYF
v_call: TRBV11-3; d_call: NA; clone_size: NA; j_call: TRBJ2-1; cdr3_nt: TGTGCCAGCAGCCGTACCAGGGTCAATGAGCAGTTCTTC; cdr3_aa: CASSRTRVNEQFF
v_call: TRBV19; d_call: NA; clone_size: NA; j_call: TRBJ2-7; cdr3_nt: TGTGCCAGTGGGGGTTTCTACGAGCAGTACTTC; cdr3_aa: CASGGFYEQYF
v_call: TRBV4-2; d_call: TRBD1; clone_size: NA; j_call: TRBJ2-7; cdr3_nt: TGTGCCAGCAGCCCAGGGAGCGGGACAGGGGATGACGAGCAGTACTTC; cdr3_aa: CASSPGSGTGDDEQYF
v_call: TRBV18; d_call: TRBD1; clone_size: NA; j_call: TRBJ2-3; cdr3_nt: TGTGCCAGCTCACTTCTCCGGGACAGGGTCGTATGCGGGAGCCGACTACTCAGCACAGATACGCAGTATTTT; cdr3_aa: CASSLLRDRVVCGSRLLSTDTQYF
v_call: TRBV5-8; d_call: NA; clone_size: NA; j_call: TRBJ2-2; cdr3_nt: TGTGCCAGCACCGCTAGGAGTCCCATCGGCACCGGGGAGCTGTTTTTT; cdr3_aa: CASTARSPIGTGELFF
v_call: TRBV7-2; d_call: TRBD2; clone_size: NA; j_call: TRBJ2-4; cdr3_nt: TGTGCCAGCAGCTTAGGAATAGCGGGAACCAATCGGAGCATTCAGTACTTC; cdr3_aa: CASSLGIAGTNRSIQYF
v_call: TRBV7-8; d_call: NA; clone_size: few; j_call: TRBJ1-1; cdr3_nt: TGTGCCAGCAGCTTAGCGGCGGGGAGGTACACTGAAGCTTTCTTT; cdr3_aa: CASSLAAGRYTEAFF
v_call: TRBV4-3; d_call: NA; clone_size: many; j_call: TRBJ2-1; cdr3_nt: TGCGCCAGCAGCCAAGAATTAGCGGCCAACAATGAGCAGTTCTTC; cdr3_aa: CASSQELAANNEQFF
v_call: TRBV14; d_call: NA; clone_size: NA; j_call: TRBJ2-7; cdr3_nt: TGTGCCAGCAGCCAGGCAATCGGGGTCTACGAGCAGTACTTC; cdr3_aa: CASSQAIGVYEQYF
v_call: TRBV6-1; d_call: TRBD1; clone_size: NA; j_call: TRBJ1-4; cdr3_nt: TGTGCCAGCAGTGATAATACAGGGGGGAATGAAAAACTGTTTTTT; cdr3_aa: CASSDNTGGNEKLFF
v_call: TRBV7-3; d_call: NA; clone_size: NA; j_call: TRBJ1-2; cdr3_nt: TGTGCCAGCAGCTTAAGCAGCGCTCTTAACTATGGCTACACCTTC; cdr3_aa: CASSLSSALNYGYTF
v_call: TRBV18; d_call: TRBD2; clone_size: NA; j_call: TRBJ2-1; cdr3_nt: TGTGCCAGCTCACGGGAGGGATCGGGCCGGGGTGAGCAGTTCTTC; cdr3_aa: CASSREGSGRGEQFF
v_call: TRBV27; d_call: NA; clone_size: NA; j_call: TRBJ2-2; cdr3_nt: TGTGCCAGCAGTTTAAGAGGGAGTTACACCGGGGAGCTGTTTTTT; cdr3_aa: CASSLRGSYTGELFF
v_call: TRBV5-1; d_call: TRBD1; clone_size: NA; j_call: TRBJ2-1; cdr3_nt: TGCGCCAGCAGCCGAATGACAGGGGACAATGAGCAGTTCTTC; cdr3_aa: CASSRMTGDNEQFF
v_call: TRBV15; d_call: NA; clone_size: NA; j_call: TRBJ1-1; cdr3_nt: TGTGCCACCAGCAGAGATCATTGGCGGGAATTGGTGAACACTGAAGCTTTCTTT; cdr3_aa: CATSRDHWRELVNTEAFF
v_call: TRBV6-6; d_call: NA; clone_size: NA; j_call: TRBJ2-3; cdr3_nt: TGTGCCAGCAGTTACTTCCTAGGGGTGGGGACAGATACGCAGTATTTT; cdr3_aa: CASSYFLGVGTDTQYF
v_call: TRBV15; d_call: TRBD2; clone_size: NA; j_call: TRBJ2-5; cdr3_nt: TGTGCCACCAGCAGAGATGGGGTAGTAGCGGGGCAAGAGACCCAGTACTTC; cdr3_aa: CATSRDGVVAGQETQYF
v_call: TRBV19; d_call: TRBD2; clone_size: NA; j_call: TRBJ2-1; cdr3_nt: TGTGCCAGTAGATTAGCGGGAGGGGGCAATGAGCAGTTCTTC; cdr3_aa: CASRLAGGGNEQFF
v_call: TRBV14; d_call: NA; clone_size: few; j_call: TRBJ2-1; cdr3_nt: TGTGCCAGCAGCCTTTTTTTAGCCCGGAATGAGCAGTTCTTC; cdr3_aa: CASSLFLARNEQFF
v_call: TRBV5-1; d_call: NA; clone_size: NA; j_call: TRBJ1-4; cdr3_nt: TGCGCCAGCAGCTCCCTGTCGGAGGATGAAAAACTGTTTTTT; cdr3_aa: CASSSLSEDEKLFF
v_call: TRBV28; d_call: NA; clone_size: NA; j_call: TRBJ2-2; cdr3_nt: TGTGCCAGCAGTTTGTTGCTCGGGGCGAACACCGGGGAGCTGTTTTTT; cdr3_aa: CASSLLLGANTGELFF
v_call: TRBV28; d_call: NA; clone_size: NA; j_call: TRBJ2-1; cdr3_nt: TGTGCCAGCAGCTTACTAGGAGTACATGAGCAGTTCTTC; cdr3_aa: CASSLLGVHEQFF
v_call: TRBV4-3; d_call: NA; clone_size: NA; j_call: TRBJ1-1; cdr3_nt: TGCGCCAGCAGCCAAGAAGGCAGGTGGAACACTGAAGCTTTCTTT; cdr3_aa: CASSQEGRWNTEAFF
v_call: TRBV5-1; d_call: TRBD1; clone_size: NA; j_call: TRBJ1-5; cdr3_nt: TGCGCCAGCAGCTTGACCGGGACAGGGGATCAGCCCCAGCATTTT; cdr3_aa: CASSLTGTGDQPQHF
v_call: TRBV14; d_call: NA; clone_size: NA; j_call: TRBJ2-3; cdr3_nt: TGTGCCAGCAGCCAGAAAGGGCCCAGCACAGATACGCAGTATTTT; cdr3_aa: CASSQKGPSTDTQYF
v_call: TRBV28; d_call: NA; clone_size: NA; j_call: TRBJ1-1; cdr3_nt: TGTGCCAGCACCCTGGACGATCCCATCACTGAAGCTTTCTTT; cdr3_aa: CASTLDDPITEAFF
v_call: TRBV11-2; d_call: NA; clone_size: once; j_call: TRBJ2-3; cdr3_nt: TGTGCCAGCAGCCTCGGACTCTCCACAGATACGCAGTATTTT; cdr3_aa: CASSLGLSTDTQYF
v_call: TRBV10-3; d_call: NA; clone_size: NA; j_call: TRBJ2-3; cdr3_nt: TGTGCCATAGGGCTCCGGGGCGGACGCACAGATACGCAGTATTTT; cdr3_aa: CAIGLRGGRTDTQYF
v_call: TRBV6-5; d_call: NA; clone_size: NA; j_call: TRBJ2-7; cdr3_nt: TGTGCCAGCAGGATCGTACGTGACTACGAGCAGTACTTC; cdr3_aa: CASRIVRDYEQYF
v_call: TRBV29-1; d_call: TRBD2; clone_size: NA; j_call: TRBJ2-5; cdr3_nt: TGCAGCGTTGACGGAACTAGCGGGACTCAAGAGACCCAGTACTTC; cdr3_aa: CSVDGTSGTQETQYF